This T cell receptor beta chain was captured in a study of Ad26.COV2.S vaccination and SARS-CoV-2 variants. Study context: Ad26.COV2.S, an intramuscular injection, was given once or twice 56 days apart.

To note about this clone: As yet, its antigen is unknown.

Study results and limitations: Higher spike-specific TCR breadth was found in vaccine recipients than in placebo recipients. After vaccination, substantial breadth of spike-specific CD8+ and CD4+ responses was reported.

Described treatment: roughly 20 received Ad26.COV2.S at low or high dose, single or two shots; five or six received placebo; per-sample allocation not given. Samples were taken on day 63 after the first vaccine or placebo injection. The V segment lost 3 bases and the J segment 2 bases; nucleotides outside the gene matches: 4. Germline V gives CDR1 SGHTA, CDR2 FQGNSA. This CDR3 contains 15 residues. The repertoire was sequenced with immunoSEQ multiplex PCR; TCRdb's copy has only in-frame clones and lacks some. In the table there are approximately 480,000 clones, 87% of which are singletons. Sample: peripheral blood, taken in a trial of Ad26.COV2.S vaccine versus placebo. The gene calls are TRBV7-2 and TRBJ2-7, with 10 nucleotides matching TRBD1. This receptor was obtained from a person aged 18-60 years who received the Ad26.COV2.S COVID-19 vaccine or a placebo. The CDR3 sequence: CASSLTGGLTYEQYF. The CDR3 DNA follows: TGTGCCAGCAGCTTGACAGGGGGCCTTACCTACGAGCAGTACTTC.